Each of the 30 T cell receptor beta chains below was sequenced from the same sample in a study of technical replicates of blood from several donors. The data were produced by immunoSEQ multiplex PCR, yet TCRdb's version contains in-frame clones alone and is incomplete. The sample shows 65,000 to 85,000 clones, 90% to 95% of them seen only once. Sequenced: T cells isolated from PBMCs. These receptors were obtained from a human donor in good health.

V gene TRBV10-2 combines with J gene TRBJ1-1; possible D gene TRBD1, 6 bases. V was shortened by 6 bases and J by 1 base, with 21 bases between the two germline ends. This CDR3 is 17 amino acids long. The germline V gene encodes CDR1 WSHSY and CDR2 SAAADI. The CDR3 nucleotides read TGCGCCAGCAGAGCTGACCCCTGGGGGCCCGGGAACACTGAAGCTTTCTTT. Protein product: CASRADPWGPGNTEAFF.

The rearrangement links TRBV29-1 to TRBJ1-1, with a weak D call TRBD1 (5 bases). Germline assignment: CDR1 SQVTM and CDR2 ANQGSEA. The CDR3 covers 13 residues. The V end was cut by 6 bases, the J end by 1 base, with 12 bases between. Here the CDR3 DNA reads TGCAGCGTACACAGGCAATCGAACACTGAAGCTTTCTTT. Translated, it gives CSVHRQSNTEAFF.

The gene calls are TRBV7-2 and TRBJ1-2; 9 bases are a match to TRBD1. Germline V CDR1 and CDR2: SGHTA, FQGNSA. The V segment lost 5 bases and the J segment 5 bases; nucleotides outside the gene matches: 6. This CDR3 has 14 amino acids. The CDR3: CASSPDRGSYGYTF. CDR3 in DNA: TGTGCCAGCAGCCCGGACAGGGGCTCGTATGGCTACACCTTC.

V and J are TRBV19 and TRBJ1-1; 9 bases align to TRBD1. V lost 7 bases and J lost 0; bases outside the gene matches: 12. Germline V gene lookup returns CDR1 LNHDA and CDR2 SQIVND (reference sequence). This CDR3 contains 17 residues. CDR3 sequence: CASKGTGKGYMNTEAFF. CDR3 in DNA: TGTGCCAGTAAAGGGACAGGGAAAGGGTACATGAACACTGAAGCTTTCTTT.

The genes are TRBV2 and TRBJ2-1; 13 bases align to TRBD2. The CDR3 covers 18 residues. Germline V CDR1 and CDR2: SNHLY, FYNNEI. The V gene end was trimmed by 5 bases and the J gene end by 8 bases; junction bases not matched to a gene: 15. The CDR3 DNA sequence: TGTGCCAGCAGTTGGACTAGCGGGAGCACGGAATCAGGGGATGAGCAGTTCTTC. It translates to CASSWTSGSTESGDEQFF.

This rearrangement joins TRBV9 to TRBJ2-3, with 10 bases matching TRBD2. The CDR3 loop spans 15 amino acids. After removal of 4 bases from V and 4 bases from J, the junction contained 6 bases not matched to a gene. CDR1 and CDR2 from the germline V gene are SGDLS and YYNGEE. CDR3 in amino acids: CASSLAGVMADTQYF. The CDR3 bases are TGTGCCAGCAGCCTAGCGGGAGTCATGGCAGATACGCAGTATTTT.

The CDR3 region is CASSLDLEQFF. The CDR3 coding sequence is TGTGCCAGCAGCTTGGATCTTGAGCAGTTCTTC. The V call is TRBV5-4, the J call TRBJ2-1; no clear D. This CDR3 comprises 11 residues. V gave up 0 bases and J gave up 9 bases, with 4 bases separating them. CDR1 is SGHNT, CDR2 YYREEE, per germline (reference sequence).

The gene calls are TRBV2 and TRBJ2-3, with TRBD2 matching over 8 bases. V lost 3 bases to trimming and J lost 2 bases; unmatched junction nucleotides: 4. CDR3 size: 15 residues. Germline V gene data show CDR1 as SNHLY and CDR2 as FYNNEI. Written as DNA, the CDR3 is TGTGCCAGCAGTGAGCTTAGCGGGGCCACAGATACGCAGTATTTT. It specifies CASSELSGATDTQYF.

The genes are TRBV25-1 and TRBJ1-2, with D unclear. The V gene lost 5 bases and the J gene lost 2 bases, with 3 bases spanning the gap. CDR3 length: 11 amino acids. Looked up from germline, CDR1 is MGHDK and CDR2 is SYGVNS. CDR3 residues: CASSLNYGYTF. CDR3 sequence (DNA): TGTGCCAGCAGTTTAAACTATGGCTACACCTTC.

This clone was recorded a few times. The chain couples TRBV29-1 to TRBJ2-1, with no clear D. V dropped 3 bases and J dropped 4 bases, with 7 bases sitting between them. The CDR3 consists of 12 residues. Looked up from germline, CDR1 is SQVTM and CDR2 is ANQGSEA. The CDR3 loop reads CSVDIRYNEQFF. DNA of the CDR3: TGCAGCGTTGATATTAGATACAATGAGCAGTTCTTC.

The V call is TRBV27, the J call TRBJ2-1; 7 bases agree with TRBD2. Unmatched junction bases numbered 1, after V lost 3 bases and J lost 5 bases. This CDR3 comprises 13 residues. Germline CDR1 and CDR2: MNHEY and SMNVEV (reference sequence). CDR3 sequence: CASSFGTNNEQFF. As DNA, the CDR3 is TGTGCCAGCAGTTTTGGGACTAACAATGAGCAGTTCTTC.

This chain connects TRBV5-4 to TRBJ2-5; no definite D call. V lost 2 bases and J lost 4, with 3 bases in between. This CDR3 region has 11 residues. Germline values: CDR1 SGHNT, CDR2 YYREEE (reference sequence). The CDR3 loop is CASSFRETQYF. The CDR3 nucleotides are TGTGCCAGCAGCTTTCGAGAGACCCAGTACTTC.

The J gene is TRBJ2-2, the V gene TRBV28; D not certain. The CDR3 runs 11 residues. The ends were cut back, 4 bases at V and 10 bases at J, with 7 bases in the middle. Germline V gene lookup returns CDR1 MDHEN and CDR2 SYDVKM. CDR3 nucleotides: TGTGCCAGCAGTTCTCCACTGGAGCTGTTTTTT. It yields the protein CASSSPLELFF.

DNA of the CDR3: TGCGCCAGCAGCCAAGCCCGGGGGGGCGGCTATGGCTACACCTTC. This codes for CASSQARGGGYGYTF. The chain has TRBV4-3 and TRBJ1-2; a weak D match, TRBD1 (6 bases). The V and J ends lost 1 base and 4 bases respectively, with 13 bases between them. The CDR3 is 15 amino acids. Germline V CDR1 and CDR2: LGHNA, YSLEER.

The chain links TRBV5-4 to TRBJ2-5, with a weak D call TRBD2 (5 bases). This CDR3 contains 14 residues. Germline V gene sequence: CDR1 SGHNT, CDR2 YYREEE (reference sequence). With 3 bases removed from V and 3 bases from J, the gap between germline ends came to 12 bases. Written as DNA, the CDR3 is TGTGCCAGCAGCTCGCTTGCGCGGGAAGAGACCCAGTACTTC. Encoded protein: CASSSLAREETQYF.

The V call is TRBV5-5, the J call TRBJ1-1, with TRBD1 matching over 10 bases. The CDR3 consists of 15 residues. The ends lost 1 base at V and 1 base at J; junction bases unmatched: 1. Germline assignment: CDR1 SGHKS and CDR2 YYEKEE (reference sequence). The CDR3 protein is CASSLWDRGNTEAFF. Here the CDR3 DNA reads TGTGCCAGCAGCTTGTGGGACAGGGGGAACACTGAAGCTTTCTTT.

The chain employs TRBV10-1 and TRBJ2-2; D call uncertain. This CDR3 spans 14 amino acids. Trimming took 4 bases from V and 0 from J, leaving 6 bases between them. Germline lookup yields CDR1 WNHNN and CDR2 SYGVQD (reference sequence). The CDR3 sequence: CASSVSANTGELFF. CDR3 nucleotide sequence: TGCGCCAGCAGTGTTTCAGCGAACACCGGGGAGCTGTTTTTT.

The V gene is TRBV5-4, the J gene TRBJ1-2, with 10 bases lining up with TRBD1. Trimming cost V 4 bases and J 2 bases; bases outside gene matches: 5. Per the germline V gene, CDR1 is SGHNT and CDR2 is YYREEE (reference sequence). The CDR3 covers 15 residues. The CDR3 DNA follows: TGTGCCAGCAGCCCGACAGGGGGCCGGAACTATGGCTACACCTTC. Its protein is CASSPTGGRNYGYTF.

This clone appeared a single time. V usage is TRBV27 and J usage is TRBJ2-7; no clear D. The V gene lost 3 bases and the J gene lost 4 bases, with 13 bases spanning the gap. The germline V gene encodes CDR1 MNHEY and CDR2 SMNVEV (reference sequence). The CDR3 is 14 amino acids. CDR3 in DNA: TGTGCCAGCAGTTTGTATACAGCCCCTTACGAGCAGTACTTC. Translation: CASSLYTAPYEQYF.

This clone was counted a single time. The chain joins TRBV12-5 to TRBJ2-6; possible D gene TRBD1, 6 bases. Trimming removed 1 base from V and 2 bases from J, with 6 bases in between. CDR3 length: 15 amino acids. Germline lookup yields CDR1 LGHNT and CDR2 FRNRAP. CDR3 DNA sequence: TGTGCTAGTGGTTTGGAGGGGGCTGGGGCCAACGTCCTGACTTTC. Translated, it gives CASGLEGAGANVLTF. Using reference TRBV12-5 and TRBJ2-6 for the parts outside the CDR3, the full variable domain is DARVTQTPRHKVTEMGQEVTMRCQPILGHNTVFWYRQTMMQGLELLAYFRNRAPLDDSGMPKDRFSAEMPDATLATLKIQPSEPRDSAVYFCASGLEGAGANVLTFGAGSRLTVL.

The gene calls are TRBV7-9 and TRBJ2-7, with 7 bases that match TRBD1. The CDR3 spans 13 residues. Germline CDR1 is SEHNR and CDR2 is FQNEAQ (reference sequence). V dropped 5 bases and J dropped 3; count of bases not matched to a gene: 4. The CDR3 here is CASSGDSHYEQYF. DNA for the CDR3: TGTGCCAGCAGCGGGGACAGCCACTACGAGCAGTACTTC. Full variable domain (remainder filled in from reference TRBV7-9 and TRBJ2-7): DTGVSQNPRHKITKRGQNVTFRCDPISEHNRLYWYRQTLGQGPEFLTYFQNEAQLEKSRLLSDRFSAERPKGSFSTLEIQRTEQGDSAMYLCASSGDSHYEQYFGPGTRLTVT.

The chain recombines TRBV9 with TRBJ2-1, with 10 bases aligning to TRBD2. The CDR3 covers 15 residues. Germline assignment: CDR1 SGDLS and CDR2 YYNGEE. Germline trimming cut 5 bases from V and 4 bases from J; bases unmatched to any gene: 6. In DNA, the CDR3 is TGTGCCAGCAGTGGAAGCGGGAGGGGATACAATGAGCAGTTCTTC. Protein product: CASSGSGRGYNEQFF. Full variable domain (outside the CDR3, taken from reference TRBV9 and TRBJ2-1): DSGVTQTPKHLITATGQRVTLRCSPRSGDLSVYWYQQSLDQGLQFLIQYYNGEERAKGNILERFSAQQFPDLHSELNLSSLELGDSALYFCASSGSGRGYNEQFFGPGTRLTVL.

This clone was counted once. The chain has TRBV15 and TRBJ2-7; D may be TRBD1 (6 bases). The germline V gene encodes CDR1 LNHNV and CDR2 YYDKDF (reference sequence). V lost 0 bases and J lost 2, with 8 bases in between. The CDR3 totals 14 residues. CDR3 region: CATSRDRGPYEQYF. The DNA of the CDR3 is TGTGCCACCAGCAGAGACAGGGGACCCTACGAGCAGTACTTC.

The rearrangement links TRBV27 to TRBJ2-6; 7 bases align to TRBD1. The V segment lost 1 base and the J segment 0 bases; nucleotides outside the gene matches: 6. Germline V gene data show CDR1 as MNHEY and CDR2 as SMNVEV (reference sequence). This CDR3 is built from 18 residues. CDR3 DNA sequence: TGTGCCAGCAGTTTATTCGGGACAGATTTCTCTGGGGCCAACGTCCTGACTTTC. Translation gives CASSLFGTDFSGANVLTF.

The genes are TRBV19 and TRBJ2-2, with TRBD1 matching over 9 bases. In germline, CDR1 is LNHDA, CDR2 SQIVND (reference sequence). This CDR3 spans 16 amino acids. The V segment lost 2 bases and the J segment 5 bases; nucleotides outside the gene matches: 6. CDR3 bases: TGTGCCAGTAGTATACCCCCAGGACAGGGGACCGGGGAGCTGTTTTTT. Translating gives CASSIPPGQGTGELFF. Using reference TRBV19 and TRBJ2-2 for the parts outside the CDR3, the full variable domain is DGGITQSPKYLFRKEGQNVTLSCEQNLNHDAMYWYRQDPGQGLRLIYYSQIVNDFQKGDIAEGYSVSREKKESFPLTVTSAQKNPTAFYLCASSIPPGQGTGELFFGEGSRLTVL.

J is TRBJ2-1 and V is TRBV6-5; 8 bases fit TRBD2. The junction had 6 bases not matched to a gene; V was cut back by 4 bases and J by 7 bases. From germline, CDR1 is MNHEY and CDR2 SVGAGI. The length of the CDR3 is 14 residues. CDR3 bases: TGTGCCAGCAGTTCGGTAGCGGGACGGAATGAGCAGTTCTTC. It is translated as CASSSVAGRNEQFF.

The gene calls are TRBV7-3 and TRBJ2-5; TRBD1 agrees at 7 bases. The trim removed 6 bases at V and 5 bases at J, leaving 12 bases unmatched. This CDR3 spans 15 amino acids. Germline CDR1 is SGHTA and CDR2 is FQGTGA. The CDR3 sequence: CASSSTNRGEETQYF. In nucleotides, the CDR3 is TGTGCCAGCAGTAGTACCAACAGGGGCGAGGAGACCCAGTACTTC. The full variable domain, rest sourced from reference TRBV7-3 and TRBJ2-5, is GAGVSQTPSNKVTEKGKYVELRCDPISGHTALYWYRQSLGQGPEFLIYFQGTGAADDSGLPNDRFFAVRPEGSVSTLKIQRTERGDSAVYLCASSSTNRGEETQYFGPGTRLLVL.

V gene TRBV18 combines with J gene TRBJ2-1, with TRBD2 matching over 12 bases. The ends lost 3 bases at V and 0 bases at J; junction bases unmatched: 12. The CDR3 totals 20 residues. The germline V gene encodes CDR1 KGHSH and CDR2 LQKENI. In DNA form, the CDR3 reads TGTGCCAGCTCACCTAGGCTAGCGGGAGGGCCCTTAAGCTCCTACAATGAGCAGTTCTTC. This translates into CASSPRLAGGPLSSYNEQFF.

The CDR3 nucleotides are TGCGCCAGCACCGGGGGGTTGGCAGAGCCTCGAAACACTGAAGCTTTCTTT. Its protein is CASTGGLAEPRNTEAFF. The chain has TRBV10-1 and TRBJ1-1, with D perhaps TRBD1 (5 bases). Trimming left V 7 bases short and J 2 bases short, with 23 bases between. CDR3 length: 17 residues. CDR1 and CDR2 from the germline V gene are WNHNN and SYGVQD (reference sequence).

The chain combines TRBV16 with TRBJ2-6; 7 positions agree with TRBD2. With 3 bases clipped from V and 1 base from J, the junction kept 12 bases outside the gene matches. This CDR3 is built from 19 residues. The V gene's germline CDR1 is KGHSY and CDR2 FQNENV. CDR3 sequence: CASSHTLEAGHSGANVLTF. The CDR3 DNA follows: TGTGCCAGCAGCCATACACTAGAAGCGGGGCATTCTGGGGCCAACGTCCTGACTTTC.